This is a list of T cell receptor beta chains from one sample in a study of monozygotic twins with inflammatory bowel disease. Each CDR3 protein gets one entry in TCRdb, which reprocessed the 5' RACE reads and gives no DNA. Its clone listing holds about 330,000 distinct CDR3 sequences. Sample: blood. The receptors here all came from a human donor with ulcerative colitis or Crohn's disease, or a healthy co-twin of an affected twin (not recorded which). CDR3s include the opening cysteine and the closing phenylalanine or tryptophan.

j_call | v_call | cdr3_aa
TRBJ2-2 | TRBV15 | CATSRDPRGRGESYLNTGELFF
TRBJ1-5 | TRBV20-1 | CSATMGNQPQHF
TRBJ1-1 | TRBV3-1 | CASSQEKGGVRGGLNTEAFF
TRBJ2-5 | TRBV19 | CARGLGETQYF
TRBJ1-2 | TRBV6-1 | CASRQQGATHGYTF
TRBJ1-5 | TRBV7-8 | CASTQYSNQPQHF
TRBJ2-7 | TRBV7-2 | CASSLVGLAGASYEQYF
TRBJ2-3 | TRBV10-3 | CAIRGADTQYF
TRBJ2-5 | TRBV7-2 | CASSSGTVETQYF
TRBJ2-5 | TRBV10-3 | CATKTSGSNETQYF
TRBJ1-4 | TRBV29-1 | CSVNRVGTNEKLFF
TRBJ2-7 | TRBV20-1 | CSASGQNSYEQYF
TRBJ1-2 | TRBV20-1 | CSARSGVVDGYTF
TRBJ2-5 | TRBV4-3 | CASSRNRGGETQYF
TRBJ2-4 | TRBV11-2 | CASSLGARGGLAKNIQYF
TRBJ2-6 | TRBV28 | CASSRQGAEANVLTF
TRBJ2-2 | TRBV25-1 | CASSGWGSNTGELFF
TRBJ1-5 | TRBV7-9 | CASSSEGVVQPQHF
TRBJ2-1 | TRBV5-5 | CASSLGDVAYNEQFF
TRBJ2-1 | TRBV5-1 | CASSSTGTGGNEQFF
TRBJ1-6 | TRBV20-1 | CSALDKGGSPLHF
TRBJ1-1 | TRBV20-1 | CSAQTRQWAFF
TRBJ1-2 | TRBV6-6 | CATEGDRAKGYTF
TRBJ2-3 | TRBV6-1 | CASRRGATQYF
TRBJ1-1 | TRBV30 | CAWSVVAWSTEAFF
TRBJ1-1 | TRBV5-4 | CASSPGQGAMNTEAFF
TRBJ1-2 | TRBV5-4 | CASSGLTSHGYTF
TRBJ2-3 | TRBV7-2 | CASSLALRTDRTDTQYF
TRBJ2-7 | TRBV28 | CASSPDRASEQYF
TRBJ2-3 | TRBV28 | CASSLAGSLTDTQYF
TRBJ1-5 | TRBV15 | CATSRDSIGPQPQHF
TRBJ1-1 | TRBV18 | CASSFNPEFGAAFF
TRBJ2-7 | TRBV5-1 | CASRSASGSSYEQYF
TRBJ2-3 | TRBV12-3/TRBV12-4 | CASSFSGSYTDTQYF
TRBJ2-1 | TRBV14 | CASSQELGRGGEQFF
TRBJ1-4 | TRBV5-1 | CASSPGTPWVEKLFF
TRBJ2-5 | TRBV7-2 | CASRPGQAQETQYF
TRBJ1-5 | TRBV5-1 | CASSLAAGHQPQHF
TRBJ2-3 | TRBV30 | CAWSHGTGGPKYF
TRBJ2-1 | TRBV7-8 | CASSILSPYNDQFF
TRBJ2-3 | TRBV20-1 | CSANRFSTDTQYF
TRBJ2-7 | TRBV3-1 | CASSQDLGGDEQYF
TRBJ1-4 | TRBV7-2 | CASSAGTRDNEKLFF
TRBJ2-1 | TRBV5-1 | CASSLTGTPDNPYNEQFF
TRBJ2-7 | TRBV2 | CATTGGDRAYYEQYF
TRBJ2-7 | TRBV10-3 | CAISEVDRSTYEQYF
TRBJ2-3 | TRBV15 | CATSRDLALGGRATDTQYF
TRBJ2-7 | TRBV7-2 | CASSSGPGRTYEQYF
TRBJ2-1 | TRBV9 | CASSGGLAYNEQFF
TRBJ1-1 | TRBV20-1 | CSAPAGQRGAEAFF
TRBJ2-1 | TRBV5-1 | CASRPGLAGGYEQFF
TRBJ2-3 | TRBV6-2/TRBV6-3 | CASRDLDTQYF
TRBJ1-1 | TRBV7-8 | CASSQGQGAYDTEAFF
TRBJ2-7 | TRBV30 | CAWSPGGTRYEQYF
TRBJ2-5 | TRBV28 | CASSLLTGAGETQYF
TRBJ2-5 | TRBV20-1 | CSARDTKESLQETQYF